This T cell receptor (beta chain) was recorded in a study of blood T cell repertoires in COVID-19. With 4 bases removed from V and 7 bases from J, the gap between germline ends came to 11 bases. This CDR3 has 12 amino acids. The germline V gene encodes CDR1 SGHRS and CDR2 YFSETQ. Using immunoSEQ multiplex PCR, the repertoire was profiled, and TCRdb retains in-frame clones only, with some absent. The table records approximately 320,000 clones, approximately 85% of them present only once. The chain is built from TRBV5-1 and TRBJ1-1; D is undetermined. This receptor was obtained from a human donor in a cohort sampled during active COVID-19. Sequenced material: peripheral blood. The CDR3 coding sequence is TGCGCCAGCAGCCCCGACATCCATGAAGCTTTCTTT. Amino acid sequence: CASSPDIHEAFF. The full variable domain, in which reference TRBV5-1 and TRBJ1-1 provide the parts outside the CDR3, is KAGVTQTPRYLIKTRGQQVTLSCSPISGHRSVSWYQQTPGQGLQFLFEYFSETQRNKGNFPGRFSGRQFSNSRSEMNVSTLELGDSALYLCASSPDIHEAFFGQGTRLTVV.